The 24 T cell receptor beta chains in this list originate from one sample, sequenced in a study of blood T cell repertoires in COVID-19. Libraries were prepared by immunoSEQ multiplex PCR; TCRdb keeps only in-frame clonotypes and omits some of them. The table shows about 190,000 clones, with roughly 86% occurring only once. The sequenced material came from peripheral blood. All receptors derive from a woman aged 70-85 years with active or convalescent COVID-19.

The rearrangement links TRBV3-1 (or the pseudogene TRBV3-2) to TRBJ1-2, with D tentatively TRBD1 (5 bases). The V end was cut by 1 base, the J end by 5 bases, with 17 bases between. Germline V gene sequence: CDR1 LGHDT, CDR2 YNNKEL (reference sequence). CDR3 size: 16 residues. The DNA of the CDR3 is TGTGCCAGCAGCCAAGTTTTTCAGCGGGGGAGGTATGGCTACACCTTC. Protein product: CASSQVFQRGRYGYTF.

The chain links TRBV25-1 to TRBJ1-2; D is possibly TRBD1 (5 bases). The CDR3 covers 13 residues. Germline V CDR1 and CDR2: MGHDK, SYGVNS. Trimming shortened V by 3 bases and J by 8 bases, and 13 bases separated the two germline ends. CDR3 coding DNA: TGTGCCAGCAGTGATTGGGGGGAAGTGGGCTACACCTTC. Encoded protein: CASSDWGEVGYTF.

The V and J genes are TRBV5-1 and TRBJ1-4; D is undetermined. CDR1 is SGHRS and CDR2 is YFSETQ in the germline V gene. The V end lost 8 bases, the J end lost 1 base, and 6 bases lay between the germline ends. The CDR3 is 12 amino acids. CDR3 DNA sequence: TGCGCCAGGCTATTAACTAATGAAAAACTGTTTTTT. Protein: CARLLTNEKLFF.

This clone was observed a handful of times. CDR3 protein: CASTAGGEEQYF. The CDR3 bases are TGTGCCAGCACCGCAGGGGGTGAAGAGCAGTACTTC. The genes are TRBV6-6 and TRBJ2-7; 7 nucleotides line up with TRBD1. Germline V gene data show CDR1 as MNHNY and CDR2 as SVGAGI (reference sequence). The CDR3 is made up of 12 amino acids. J lost 7 bases, V lost 7 bases, and 7 bases had no gene match.

The rearrangement links TRBV5-1 to TRBJ2-5, with a tentative D call TRBD2 (6 bases). CDR3 length equals 16 residues. The V and J ends lost 1 base and 3 bases respectively, with 16 bases between them. Per germline, CDR1 SGHRS and CDR2 YFSETQ. Written as DNA, the CDR3 is TGCGCCAGCAGCTTGCAAAGCGGGCCTGAGGAAGAGACCCAGTACTTC. Encoded protein: CASSLQSGPEEETQYF.

The chain links TRBV14 to TRBJ1-4, with 9 bases lining up with TRBD1. Germline V gene data show CDR1 as SGHDN and CDR2 as FVKESK. The CDR3 is 14 residues long. V shed 4 bases, J shed 6 bases, and the junction held 3 bases outside the gene matches. CDR3 loop: CASSPQGAYEKLFF. For the CDR3, the DNA is TGTGCCAGCAGCCCACAGGGGGCGTATGAAAAACTGTTTTTT.

This clone was detected many times. The genes are TRBV5-1 and TRBJ2-2, with 8 positions matching TRBD2. From germline, CDR1 is SGHRS and CDR2 YFSETQ. The CDR3 is 15 residues long. V lost 4 bases and J lost 1; bases outside the gene matches: 3. The CDR3 reads CASSVSGMNTGELFF. The CDR3 DNA reads as TGCGCCAGCAGCGTTAGCGGGATGAACACCGGGGAGCTGTTTTTT. Looking up the rest from reference TRBV5-1 and TRBJ2-2 gives the full variable domain: KAGVTQTPRYLIKTRGQQVTLSCSPISGHRSVSWYQQTPGQGLQFLFEYFSETQRNKGNFPGRFSGRQFSNSRSEMNVSTLELGDSALYLCASSVSGMNTGELFFGEGSRLTVL.

This rearrangement joins TRBV24-1 to TRBJ2-1; 9 positions agree with TRBD2. The germline V gene has CDR1 KGHDR and CDR2 SFDVKD. The CDR3 is 15 amino acids. With V trimmed by 2 bases and J by 9 bases, 7 bases remained unmatched. The DNA for the CDR3 is TGTGCCACCAGTGATTCCGGGACTAGCTCGGGTGAGCAGTTCTTC. The encoded protein is CATSDSGTSSGEQFF.

This rearrangement joins TRBV7-2 to TRBJ2-3, with a tentative D call TRBD2 (6 bases). Germline V gene data show CDR1 as SGHTA and CDR2 as FQGNSA. This CDR3 has 16 residues. Trimming shortened V by 4 bases and J by 0 bases, and 14 bases separated the two germline ends. CDR3 DNA sequence: TGTGCCAGCAGCTCCGATAGGCGGGGAAGCACAGATACGCAGTATTTT. Protein: CASSSDRRGSTDTQYF. The full variable domain, completed using reference TRBV7-2 and TRBJ2-3, is GAGVSQSPSNKVTEKGKDVELRCDPISGHTALYWYRQSLGQGLEFLIYFQGNSAPDKSGLPSDRFSAERTGGSVSTLTIQRTQQEDSAVYLCASSSDRRGSTDTQYFGPGTRLTVL.

The chain couples TRBV7-2 to TRBJ1-2, with D perhaps TRBD1 (5 bases). The CDR3 loop spans 13 amino acids. The germline CDR1 and CDR2 sequences are SGHTA and FQGNSA. V lost 8 bases and J 5 bases, leaving 15 bases between the germline ends. The CDR3 nucleotides are TGTGCCAGCGCTTCGGGGGAGGGTTATGGCTACACCTTC. Protein sequence: CASASGEGYGYTF.

The rearrangement links TRBV5-1 to TRBJ1-2, with D hard to call. V was clipped by 1 base and J by 2 bases, with 9 bases between them. This CDR3 is 14 amino acids long. The germline V gene has CDR1 SGHRS and CDR2 YFSETQ. The DNA for the CDR3 is TGCGCCAGCAGCTTGACAGACAAGAACTATGGCTACACCTTC. Its translation: CASSLTDKNYGYTF.

The chain links TRBV27 to TRBJ2-3; possibly TRBD1 for D (6 bases). V shed 5 bases and J shed 1 base, with 10 bases lying between them. Germline CDR1 MNHEY, CDR2 SMNVEV (reference sequence). The CDR3 loop spans 14 amino acids. CDR3 region: CASSPWTGTDTQYF. The CDR3 DNA is TGTGCCAGCAGTCCGTGGACAGGCACAGATACGCAGTATTTT.

The chain has TRBV18 and TRBJ2-5, with D possibly TRBD2 on 5 matching bases. Germline CDR1 reads KGHSH; CDR2 reads LQKENI. This CDR3 has 15 residues. The germline V and J ends were trimmed by 0 bases and 5 bases, with 13 bases remaining between them. The CDR3 DNA is TGTGCCAGCTCACCACCGGACTCCCCGCGGGAGACCCAGTACTTC. Its translation: CASSPPDSPRETQYF. The full variable domain, with the rest looked up from reference TRBV18 and TRBJ2-5, is NAGVMQNPRHLVRRRGQEARLRCSPMKGHSHVYWYRQLPEEGLKFMVYLQKENIIDESGMPKERFSAEFPKEGPSILRIQQVVRGDSAAYFCASSPPDSPRETQYFGPGTRLLVL.

The chain is built from TRBV27 and TRBJ1-2; TRBD1 matches 7 bases. V shed 5 bases, J shed 6 bases, and the junction held 6 bases outside the gene matches. The CDR3 has 13 residues. Per the germline V gene, CDR1 is MNHEY and CDR2 is SMNVEV (reference sequence). This CDR3 reads CASSVDRRNGYTF. CDR3 in DNA: TGTGCCAGCAGTGTGGACAGGCGGAATGGCTACACCTTC.

The rearrangement joins TRBV6-6 to TRBJ2-3; maybe TRBD1 (5 bases). The length of the CDR3 is 15 residues. The germline gives CDR1 MNHNY, CDR2 SVGAGI (reference sequence). Trimming stripped 6 bases from V and 7 bases from J, with 20 bases between. DNA for the CDR3: TGTGCCAGCAGCTCGGTGGGCTCGTCAGGGAATACGCAGTATTTT. It is translated as CASSSVGSSGNTQYF.

The DNA for the CDR3 is TGTGCCAGCAGTGAACAGGGTTATTCTGGAAACACCATATATTTT. Amino acid sequence: CASSEQGYSGNTIYF. This chain joins TRBV2 and TRBJ1-3, with D tentatively TRBD1 (5 bases). Germline CDR1 SNHLY, CDR2 FYNNEI. With 2 bases removed from V and 1 base from J, the gap between germline ends came to 9 bases. This CDR3 contains 15 residues.

The V call is TRBV27, the J call TRBJ2-7; TRBD2 matches 15 bases. Per the germline V gene, CDR1 is MNHEY and CDR2 is SMNVEV (reference sequence). V dropped 5 bases and J dropped 9; count of bases not matched to a gene: 17. The CDR3 loop spans 18 amino acids. CDR3 sequence reads: CASSTQPGLAGGSAVQYF. The DNA of the CDR3 is TGTGCCAGCAGTACACAGCCGGGACTAGCGGGAGGTTCGGCGGTGCAGTACTTC.

V and J are TRBV27 and TRBJ2-1; 14 bases align to TRBD2. The junction had 11 bases not matched to a gene; V was cut back by 5 bases and J by 5 bases. Germline CDR1 MNHEY, CDR2 SMNVEV (reference sequence). The CDR3 contains 18 residues. CDR3 protein: CASSQGLAGVWWDNEQFF. CDR3 in DNA: TGTGCCAGCAGTCAGGGACTAGCGGGAGTGTGGTGGGACAATGAGCAGTTCTTC.

The V gene is TRBV7-7, the J gene TRBJ2-1; 8 bases are a match to TRBD1. Trimming took 5 bases from V and 6 from J; bases not matched to a gene: 9. Germline-derived CDR1 and CDR2 are SSHAT and FNYEAQ (reference sequence). This CDR3 is 15 amino acids long. CDR3 protein: CASSHGQGKGNEQFF. The CDR3 DNA follows: TGTGCCAGCAGCCACGGACAGGGTAAAGGCAATGAGCAGTTCTTC.

V gene TRBV3-1 (or the pseudogene TRBV3-2) combines with J gene TRBJ2-2; possibly TRBD1 for D (6 bases). Germline V gene lookup returns CDR1 LGHDT and CDR2 YNNKEL (reference sequence). Trimming shortened V by 3 bases and J by 4 bases, and 21 bases separated the two germline ends. The CDR3 has 18 residues. DNA for the CDR3: TGTGCCAGCAGCCACACAGAGCTTAAAACAGGGCCCACCGGGGAGCTGTTTTTT. Protein product: CASSHTELKTGPTGELFF.

The chain combines TRBV28 with TRBJ2-5, with 8 nucleotides matching TRBD2. Per the germline V gene, CDR1 is MDHEN and CDR2 is SYDVKM. V shed 9 bases and J 5 bases; nucleotides not matched to a gene: 14. The CDR3 runs to 15 residues. The DNA for the CDR3 is TGTGCCAGTCAACCGGGACTAGTGGCTTTGGAGACCCAGTACTTC. Translating it yields CASQPGLVALETQYF.

The chain carries TRBV10-3 and TRBJ2-3; 8 bases line up with TRBD2. The V segment lost 8 bases and the J segment 2 bases; nucleotides outside the gene matches: 6. The CDR3 contains 14 residues. The germline CDR1 and CDR2 sequences are ENHRY and SYGVKD. Here the CDR3 reads CAILAGGVTDTQYF. As DNA, the CDR3 is TGTGCCATCCTTGCGGGAGGAGTCACAGATACGCAGTATTTT.

The V gene is TRBV7-9, the J gene TRBJ1-4, with 9 nucleotides matching TRBD1. V lost 7 bases and J lost 8; bases outside the gene matches: 17. The germline V gene has CDR1 SEHNR and CDR2 FQNEAQ (reference sequence). This CDR3 comprises 17 residues. The CDR3 DNA reads TGTGCCAGCACCCGTACAATCGGACAGGGGAGTGACGAAAAACTGTTTTTT. Its protein product is CASTRTIGQGSDEKLFF.

The V gene is TRBV9, the J gene TRBJ2-7; 8 bases line up with TRBD1. Germline assignment: CDR1 SGDLS and CDR2 YYNGEE. The CDR3 loop spans 16 amino acids. With V trimmed by 0 bases and J by 0 bases, 5 bases remained unmatched. This CDR3 is CASSVGAGTGSYEQYF. The CDR3 nucleotides read TGTGCCAGCAGCGTAGGGGCCGGGACAGGCTCCTACGAGCAGTACTTC. The full variable domain, completed using reference TRBV9 and TRBJ2-7, is DSGVTQTPKHLITATGQRVTLRCSPRSGDLSVYWYQQSLDQGLQFLIQYYNGEERAKGNILERFSAQQFPDLHSELNLSSLELGDSALYFCASSVGAGTGSYEQYFGPGTRLTVT.